This paragraph covers one T cell receptor (beta chain) sequence. This sample is drawn from a study of blood T cell repertoires in COVID-19. The overall study: The samples span acute and convalescent COVID-19 from the United States, Italy and Spain. T cells, B-cell-depleted T cells, or PBMCs provided the cDNA or gDNA that served as material.

The table came from immunoSEQ multiplex PCR; TCRdb's copy has only in-frame clones and leaves some out. The data contain 100,000 to 150,000 clones, 85% of them singletons. Germline CDR1 and CDR2: KGHSH and LQKENI. Trimming took off 3 bases at V and 5 bases at J, with 13 bases between the two ends. The CDR3 sequence is 14 residues long. Sequenced material: peripheral blood. The chain couples TRBV18 to TRBJ1-2, with D possibly being TRBD1 (5 bases). This receptor was obtained from a woman over 75 with acute or convalescent COVID-19. The CDR3 spells CASSPSREGYGYTF. The CDR3 nucleotides are TGTGCCAGCTCACCCAGCAGGGAAGGTTATGGCTACACCTTC.